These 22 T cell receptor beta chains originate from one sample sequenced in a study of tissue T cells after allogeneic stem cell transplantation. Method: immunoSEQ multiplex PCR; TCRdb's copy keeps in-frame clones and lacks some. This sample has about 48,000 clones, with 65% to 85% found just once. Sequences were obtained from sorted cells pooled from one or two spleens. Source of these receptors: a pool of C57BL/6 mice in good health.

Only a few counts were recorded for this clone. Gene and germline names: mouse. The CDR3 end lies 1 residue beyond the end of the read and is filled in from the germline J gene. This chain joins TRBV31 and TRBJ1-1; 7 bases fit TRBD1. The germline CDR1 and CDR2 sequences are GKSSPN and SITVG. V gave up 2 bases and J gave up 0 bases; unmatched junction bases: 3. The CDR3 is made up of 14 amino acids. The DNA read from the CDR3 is TGTGCCTGGAGTTCCGGGACAGCAAACACAGAAGTCTTC. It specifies CAWSSGTANTEVF. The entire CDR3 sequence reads CAWSSGTANTEVFF.

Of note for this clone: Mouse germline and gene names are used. The CDR3 DNA, read in part, is TGTGCCAGCAGACGGGACAGTAACTATGCTGAGCAGTTC. Encoded protein: CASRRDSNYAEQF. The CDR3 in its entirety is CASRRDSNYAEQFF. V gene TRBV14 combines with J gene TRBJ2-1; the match to TRBD1 covers 7 bases. The read ends 1 residue early relative to the CDR3; the germline J gene fills the gap. V lost 5 bases and J lost 0; bases outside the gene matches: 2. The CDR3 is 14 amino acids. Per germline, CDR1 SGHDT and CDR2 FRDEAV. The whole variable domain, filled in from reference TRBV14 and TRBJ2-1, reads EAGVTQSPRYAVLQEGQAVSFWCDPISGHDTLYWYQQPRDQGPQLLVYFRDEAVIDNSQLPSDRFSAVRPKGTNSTLKIQSAKQGDTATYLCASRRDSNYAEQFFGPGTRLTVL.

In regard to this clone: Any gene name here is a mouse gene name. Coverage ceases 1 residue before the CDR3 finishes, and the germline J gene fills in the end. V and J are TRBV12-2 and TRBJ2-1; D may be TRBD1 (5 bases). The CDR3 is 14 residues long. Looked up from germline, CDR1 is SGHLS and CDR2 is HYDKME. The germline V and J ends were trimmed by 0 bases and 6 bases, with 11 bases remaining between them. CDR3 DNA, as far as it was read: TGTGCCAGCTCTCTCGACCAGAGGGGTGCTGAGCAGTTC. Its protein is CASSLDQRGAEQF. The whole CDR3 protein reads CASSLDQRGAEQFF.

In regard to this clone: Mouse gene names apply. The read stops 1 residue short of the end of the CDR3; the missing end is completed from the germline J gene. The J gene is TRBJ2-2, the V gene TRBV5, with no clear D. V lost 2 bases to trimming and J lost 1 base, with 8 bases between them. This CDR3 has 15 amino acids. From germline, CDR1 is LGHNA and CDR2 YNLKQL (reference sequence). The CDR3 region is CASSQSGINTGQLYF. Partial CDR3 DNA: TGTGCCAGCAGCCAATCCGGGATAAACACCGGGCAGCTCTAC.

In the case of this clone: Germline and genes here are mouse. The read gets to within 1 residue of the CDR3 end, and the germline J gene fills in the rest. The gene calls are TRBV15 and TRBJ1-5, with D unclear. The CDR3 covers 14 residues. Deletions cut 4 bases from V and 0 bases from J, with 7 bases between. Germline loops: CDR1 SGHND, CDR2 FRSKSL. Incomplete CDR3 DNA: TGTGCCAGCAGTTCCGGGAATAACAACCAGGCTCCGCTT. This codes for CASSSGNNNQAPL. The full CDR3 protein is CASSSGNNNQAPLF.

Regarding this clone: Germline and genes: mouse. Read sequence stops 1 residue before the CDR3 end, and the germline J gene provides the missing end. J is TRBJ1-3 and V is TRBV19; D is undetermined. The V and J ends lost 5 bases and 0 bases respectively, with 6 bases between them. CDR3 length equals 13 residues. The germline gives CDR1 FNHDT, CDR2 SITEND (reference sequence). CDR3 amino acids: CASSDNSGNTLYF. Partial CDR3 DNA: TGTGCCAGCAGCGACAATTCTGGAAATACGCTCTAT.

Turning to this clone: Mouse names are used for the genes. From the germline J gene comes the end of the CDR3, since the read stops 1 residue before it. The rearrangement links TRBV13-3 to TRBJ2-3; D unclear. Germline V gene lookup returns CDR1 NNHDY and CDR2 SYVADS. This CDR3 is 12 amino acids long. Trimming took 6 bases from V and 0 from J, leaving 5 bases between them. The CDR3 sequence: CASKESAETLYF. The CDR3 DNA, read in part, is TGTGCCAGCAAAGAGAGTGCAGAAACGCTGTAT.

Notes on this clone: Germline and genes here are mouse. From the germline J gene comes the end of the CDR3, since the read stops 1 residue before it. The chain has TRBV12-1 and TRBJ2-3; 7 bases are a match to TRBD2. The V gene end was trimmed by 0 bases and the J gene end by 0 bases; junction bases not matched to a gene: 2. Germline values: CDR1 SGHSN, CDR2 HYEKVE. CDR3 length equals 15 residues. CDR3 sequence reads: CASSLRLGSAETLYF. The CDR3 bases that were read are TGTGCCAGCTCTCTCCGACTGGGTAGTGCAGAAACGCTGTAT.

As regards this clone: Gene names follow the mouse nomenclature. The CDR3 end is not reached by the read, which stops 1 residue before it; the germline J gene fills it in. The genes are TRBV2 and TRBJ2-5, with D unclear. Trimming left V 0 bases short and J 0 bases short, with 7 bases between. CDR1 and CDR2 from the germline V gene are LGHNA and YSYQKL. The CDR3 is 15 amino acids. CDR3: CASSQEKTNQDTQYF. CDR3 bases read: TGTGCCAGCAGCCAAGAAAAGACTAACCAAGACACCCAGTAC.

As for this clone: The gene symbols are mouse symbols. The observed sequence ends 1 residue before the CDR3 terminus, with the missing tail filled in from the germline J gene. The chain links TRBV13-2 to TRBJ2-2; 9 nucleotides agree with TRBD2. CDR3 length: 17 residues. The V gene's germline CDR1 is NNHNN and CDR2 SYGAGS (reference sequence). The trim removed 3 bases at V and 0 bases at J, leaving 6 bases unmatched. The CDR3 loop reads CASGGGLGHANTGQLYF. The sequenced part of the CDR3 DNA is TGTGCCAGCGGTGGTGGACTGGGGCATGCAAACACCGGGCAGCTCTAC.

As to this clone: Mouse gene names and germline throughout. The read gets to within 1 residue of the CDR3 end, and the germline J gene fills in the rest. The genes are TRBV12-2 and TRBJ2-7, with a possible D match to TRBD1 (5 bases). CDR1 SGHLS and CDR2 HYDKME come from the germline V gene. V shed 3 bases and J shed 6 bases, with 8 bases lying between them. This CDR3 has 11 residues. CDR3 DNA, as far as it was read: TGTGCCAGCTCTTACAGGATTGAACAGTAC. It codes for CASSYRIEQY. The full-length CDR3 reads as CASSYRIEQYF.

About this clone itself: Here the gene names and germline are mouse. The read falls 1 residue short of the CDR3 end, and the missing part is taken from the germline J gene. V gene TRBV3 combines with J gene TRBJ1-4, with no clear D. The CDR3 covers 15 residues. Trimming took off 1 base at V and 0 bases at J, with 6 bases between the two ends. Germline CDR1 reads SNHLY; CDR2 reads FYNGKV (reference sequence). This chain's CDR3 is CASSLGQLSNERLFF. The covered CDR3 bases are TGTGCCAGCAGCTTAGGACAACTTTCCAACGAAAGATTATTT.

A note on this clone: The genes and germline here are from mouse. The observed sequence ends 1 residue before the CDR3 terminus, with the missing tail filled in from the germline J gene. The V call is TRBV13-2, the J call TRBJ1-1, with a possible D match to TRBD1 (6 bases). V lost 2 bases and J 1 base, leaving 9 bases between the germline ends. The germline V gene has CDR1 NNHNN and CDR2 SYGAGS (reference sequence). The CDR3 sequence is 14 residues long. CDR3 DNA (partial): TGTGCCAGCGGTGAACCGACAGGGAACACAGAAGTCTTC. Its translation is CASGEPTGNTEVF. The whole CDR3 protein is CASGEPTGNTEVFF.

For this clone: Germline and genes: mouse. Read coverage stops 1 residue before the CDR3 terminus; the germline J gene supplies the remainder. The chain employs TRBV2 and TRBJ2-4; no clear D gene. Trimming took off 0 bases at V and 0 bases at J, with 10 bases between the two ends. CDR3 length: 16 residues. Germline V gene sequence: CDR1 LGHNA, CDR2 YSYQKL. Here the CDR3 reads CASSQEGRNSQNTLYF. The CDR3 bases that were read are TGTGCCAGCAGCCAAGAGGGCAGAAATAGTCAAAACACCTTGTAC.

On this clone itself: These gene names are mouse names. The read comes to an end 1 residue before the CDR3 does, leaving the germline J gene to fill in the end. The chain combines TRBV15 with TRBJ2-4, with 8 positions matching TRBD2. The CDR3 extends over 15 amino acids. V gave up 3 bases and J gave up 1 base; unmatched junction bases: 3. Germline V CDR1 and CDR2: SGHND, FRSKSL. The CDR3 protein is CASSFSLGGQNTLYF. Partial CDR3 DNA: TGTGCCAGCAGTTTCTCACTGGGGGGTCAAAACACCTTGTAC.

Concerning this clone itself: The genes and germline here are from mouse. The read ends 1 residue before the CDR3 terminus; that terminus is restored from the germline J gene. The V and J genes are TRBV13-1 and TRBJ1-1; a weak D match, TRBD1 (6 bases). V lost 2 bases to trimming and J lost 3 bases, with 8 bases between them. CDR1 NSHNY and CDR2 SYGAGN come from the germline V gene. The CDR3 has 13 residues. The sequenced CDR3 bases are TGTGCCAGCAGTGAACAGGGAGACACAGAAGTCTTC. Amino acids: CASSEQGDTEVF. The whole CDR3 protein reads CASSEQGDTEVFF.

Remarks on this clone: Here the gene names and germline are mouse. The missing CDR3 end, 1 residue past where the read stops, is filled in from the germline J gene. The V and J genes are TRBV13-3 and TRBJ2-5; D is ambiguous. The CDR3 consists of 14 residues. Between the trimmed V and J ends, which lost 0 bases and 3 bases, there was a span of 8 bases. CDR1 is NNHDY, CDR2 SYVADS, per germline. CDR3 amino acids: CASSDGEDQDTQYF. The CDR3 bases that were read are TGTGCCAGCAGTGATGGGGAAGATCAAGACACCCAGTAC.

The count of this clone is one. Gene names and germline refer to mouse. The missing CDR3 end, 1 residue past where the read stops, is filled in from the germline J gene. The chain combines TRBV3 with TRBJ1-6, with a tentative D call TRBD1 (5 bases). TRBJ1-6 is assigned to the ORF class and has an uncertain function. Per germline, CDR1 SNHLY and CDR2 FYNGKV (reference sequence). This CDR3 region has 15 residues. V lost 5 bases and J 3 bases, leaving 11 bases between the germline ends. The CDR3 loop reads CASSLSTVYNSPLYF. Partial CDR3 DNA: TGTGCCAGCAGCCTTTCGACAGTCTATAATTCGCCCCTCTAC.

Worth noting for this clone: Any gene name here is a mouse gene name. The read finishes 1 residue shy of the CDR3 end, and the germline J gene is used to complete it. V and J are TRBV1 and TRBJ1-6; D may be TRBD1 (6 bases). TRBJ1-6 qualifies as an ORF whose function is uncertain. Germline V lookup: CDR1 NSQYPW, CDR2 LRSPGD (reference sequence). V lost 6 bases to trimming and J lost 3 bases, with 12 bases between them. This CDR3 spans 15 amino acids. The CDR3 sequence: CTCSDDRLYNSPLYF. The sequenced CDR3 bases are TGCACCTGCAGCGATGACAGGCTCTATAATTCGCCCCTCTAC.

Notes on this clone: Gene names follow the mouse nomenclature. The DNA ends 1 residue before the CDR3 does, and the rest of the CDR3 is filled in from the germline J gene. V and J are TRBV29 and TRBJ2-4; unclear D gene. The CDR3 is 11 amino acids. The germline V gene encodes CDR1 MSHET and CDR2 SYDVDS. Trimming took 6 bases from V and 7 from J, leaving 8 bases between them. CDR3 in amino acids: CASSPRDTLYF. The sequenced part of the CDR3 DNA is TGTGCTAGCAGCCCGAGGGACACCTTGTAC.

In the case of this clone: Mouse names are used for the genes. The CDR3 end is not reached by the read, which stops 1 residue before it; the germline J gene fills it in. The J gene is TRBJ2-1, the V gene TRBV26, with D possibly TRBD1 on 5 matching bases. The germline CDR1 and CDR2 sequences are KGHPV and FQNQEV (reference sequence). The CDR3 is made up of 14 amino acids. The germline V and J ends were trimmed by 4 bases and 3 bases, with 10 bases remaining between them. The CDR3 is CASSRPRVYAEQFF. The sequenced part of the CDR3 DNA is TGTGCCAGCAGTCGACCCAGGGTCTATGCTGAGCAGTTC.

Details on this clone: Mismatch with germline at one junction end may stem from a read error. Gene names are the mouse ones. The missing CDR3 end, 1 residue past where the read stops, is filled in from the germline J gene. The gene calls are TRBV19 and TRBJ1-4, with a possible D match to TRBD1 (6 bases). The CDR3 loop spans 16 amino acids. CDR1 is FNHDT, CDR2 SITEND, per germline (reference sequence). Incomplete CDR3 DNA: TGTGCCGGCAGCACCGGGACAAAAATTTCCAACGAAAGATTATTT. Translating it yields CAGSTGTKISNERLF. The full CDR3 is CAGSTGTKISNERLFF.